This T cell receptor (beta chain) was documented in a study of blood T cell repertoires in COVID-19. About the study: The samples span acute and convalescent COVID-19 from the United States, Italy and Spain. Sample material is recorded as cDNA or gDNA derived from T cells, B-cell-depleted T cells, or PBMCs.

Profiling relied on immunoSEQ multiplex PCR, and the TCRdb table lists in-frame clones only, not all of them. The sample contains over 300,000 clones, around 91% of which appear only once. V lost 4 bases and J 0 bases, leaving 4 bases between the germline ends. Per the germline V gene, CDR1 is SGDLS and CDR2 is YYNGEE. The CDR3 sequence is 12 residues long. The chain couples TRBV9 to TRBJ1-1; no reliable D call. The specimen was peripheral blood. This clonotype was sampled from a man aged 18 to 29 with active or convalescent COVID-19. The CDR3 spells CASSPMNTEAFF. In DNA form, the CDR3 reads TGTGCCAGCAGCCCCATGAACACTGAAGCTTTCTTT.